The 20 T cell receptor beta chains reported below all come from one sample, sequenced in a study of OX40 agonist ivuxolimab in advanced cancers. Sequenced by immunoSEQ multiplex PCR; TCRdb stores in-frame clones only, minus some. The sample has about 75,000 clones, roughly 90% seen once. Material: CD4+ or CD8+ T cells sorted from blood, obtained in a trial of the OX40 agonist ivuxolimab. These receptors all come from an adult with an advanced solid tumor such as melanoma, head and neck, liver or kidney cancer.

This rearrangement joins TRBV9 to TRBJ1-1, with D tentatively TRBD1 (6 bases). Germline V gene lookup returns CDR1 SGDLS and CDR2 YYNGEE. Trimming stripped 0 bases from V and 1 base from J, with 19 bases between. The CDR3 is 18 residues long. CDR3 DNA sequence: TGTGCCAGCAGCGTAGGGACACAGGGATCCCGGGCGAACACTGAAGCTTTCTTT. It codes for CASSVGTQGSRANTEAFF.

The chain carries TRBV5-1 and TRBJ2-3; no clear D gene. This CDR3 spans 13 amino acids. Trimming cost V 0 bases and J 6 bases, with 8 bases left between them. The germline gives CDR1 SGHRS, CDR2 YFSETQ. In DNA form, the CDR3 reads TGCGCCAGCAGCTTGGGGGCAGGCGATACGCAGTATTTT. This encodes CASSLGAGDTQYF. Filled out from reference TRBV5-1 and TRBJ2-3, the complete variable domain reads KAGVTQTPRYLIKTRGQQVTLSCSPISGHRSVSWYQQTPGQGLQFLFEYFSETQRNKGNFPGRFSGRQFSNSRSEMNVSTLELGDSALYLCASSLGAGDTQYFGPGTRLTVL.

J is TRBJ1-1 and V is TRBV5-1; no firm D call. The V end lost 1 base, the J end lost 5 bases, and 9 bases lay between the germline ends. This CDR3 is 13 amino acids long. Germline CDR1 and CDR2: SGHRS and YFSETQ. CDR3 region: CASSLMAATEAFF. CDR3 nucleotide sequence: TGCGCCAGCAGCTTGATGGCGGCGACTGAAGCTTTCTTT.

The CDR3 bases are TGTGCCATCAGGGCCCCAGAACGGGGGGAGACCCAGTACTTC. The encoded protein is CAIRAPERGETQYF. The chain uses TRBV10-3 and TRBJ2-5; D perhaps matches TRBD2 (6 bases). The germline V gene has CDR1 ENHRY and CDR2 SYGVKD. V dropped 6 bases and J dropped 5 bases, with 16 bases sitting between them. The CDR3 is 14 amino acids.

The genes are TRBV9 and TRBJ1-2; D is perhaps TRBD1 (5 bases). The germline CDR1 and CDR2 sequences are SGDLS and YYNGEE. The CDR3 has 14 amino acids. The germline V and J ends were trimmed by 1 base and 4 bases, with 11 bases remaining between them. The CDR3 spells CASSVIEGPYGYTF. CDR3 coding DNA: TGTGCCAGCAGCGTAATTGAGGGGCCCTATGGCTACACCTTC.

The rearrangement links TRBV10-3 to TRBJ1-3; D gene ambiguous. The germline gives CDR1 ENHRY, CDR2 SYGVKD. Between the trimmed V and J ends, which lost 0 bases and 2 bases, there was a span of 8 bases. The CDR3 loop spans 15 amino acids. Here the CDR3 reads CAISESAPTGNTIYF. The CDR3 DNA reads TGTGCCATCAGTGAGTCTGCCCCGACTGGAAACACCATATATTTT.

The gene calls are TRBV28 and TRBJ1-6; D remains unclear. The CDR3 has 12 amino acids. CDR1 MDHEN and CDR2 SYDVKM come from the germline V gene. Trimming left V 8 bases short and J 8 bases short, with 10 bases between. The CDR3 sequence: CASGLLDSPLHF. In DNA, the CDR3 is TGTGCCAGCGGGCTGTTAGATTCACCCCTCCACTTT.

The CDR3 nucleotides are TGTGCCAGCAGCTTGGGTTCCAGGGACTACGAGCAGTACTTC. Its protein is CASSLGSRDYEQYF. This sequence joins TRBV5-4 and TRBJ2-7; perhaps TRBD1 as D (5 bases). CDR1 SGHNT and CDR2 YYREEE come from the germline V gene (reference sequence). The CDR3 consists of 14 residues. Trimming cost V 0 bases and J 3 bases, with 10 bases left between them.

The chain couples TRBV15 to TRBJ2-1, with a possible D match to TRBD2 (5 bases). The V end lost 3 bases, the J end lost 8 bases, and 17 bases lay between the germline ends. The CDR3 consists of 15 residues. Germline lookup yields CDR1 LNHNV and CDR2 YYDKDF (reference sequence). The chain's CDR3 is CATSRTTQDLHEQFF. CDR3 bases: TGTGCCACCAGCAGGACTACCCAAGATCTCCATGAGCAGTTCTTC.

The rearrangement links TRBV9 to TRBJ1-6, with TRBD1 matching 7 bases. Germline assignment: CDR1 SGDLS and CDR2 YYNGEE. This CDR3 region has 15 residues. V lost 3 bases and J lost 7; bases outside the gene matches: 7. CDR3 residues: CASSEGTVANSPLHF. CDR3 nucleotides: TGTGCCAGCAGCGAGGGGACAGTAGCAAATTCACCCCTCCACTTT. Full variable domain (outside the CDR3, taken from reference TRBV9 and TRBJ1-6): DSGVTQTPKHLITATGQRVTLRCSPRSGDLSVYWYQQSLDQGLQFLIQYYNGEERAKGNILERFSAQQFPDLHSELNLSSLELGDSALYFCASSEGTVANSPLHFGNGTRLTVT.

This chain joins TRBV7-2 and TRBJ2-7; 14 bases are shared with TRBD2. The V segment lost 5 bases and the J segment 6 bases; nucleotides outside the gene matches: 9. Germline CDR1 and CDR2: SGHTA and FQGNSA. CDR3 length: 16 residues. The CDR3: CASSLGLAGGQGEQYF. The CDR3 nucleotides are TGTGCCAGCAGCCTCGGACTAGCGGGAGGCCAGGGCGAGCAGTACTTC.

V and J are TRBV28 and TRBJ1-4, with TRBD1 matching 9 bases. V lost 5 bases and J lost 4; bases outside the gene matches: 5. The CDR3 has 15 residues. Germline V gene lookup returns CDR1 MDHEN and CDR2 SYDVKM. This chain's CDR3 is CASSQRTGDNEKLFF. CDR3 sequence (DNA): TGTGCCAGCAGTCAAAGGACAGGGGATAATGAAAAACTGTTTTTT.

The J gene is TRBJ2-5, the V gene TRBV20-1, with unresolved D. V shed 8 bases and J shed 2 bases, with 9 bases lying between them. Germline V gives CDR1 DFQATT, CDR2 SNEGSKA (reference sequence). The CDR3 consists of 11 residues. The CDR3 DNA follows: TGCAGTCCCTTGGGGCAAGAGACCCAGTACTTC. Protein: CSPLGQETQYF.

The gene calls are TRBV7-2 and TRBJ1-2; D uncertain. The CDR3 has 12 residues. Trimming took off 5 bases at V and 7 bases at J, with 11 bases between the two ends. CDR1 is SGHTA, CDR2 FQGNSA, per germline. CDR3 residues: CASSPQAGGYTF. The DNA of the CDR3 is TGTGCCAGCAGCCCCCAGGCTGGTGGCTACACCTTC.

The chain joins TRBV28 to TRBJ2-5; 14 positions agree with TRBD2. CDR3 size: 17 residues. The V segment lost 8 bases and the J segment 2 bases; nucleotides outside the gene matches: 10. Germline CDR1 MDHEN, CDR2 SYDVKM. The CDR3: CASGPPGTSGSQETQYF. The CDR3, as DNA: TGTGCCAGCGGTCCCCCTGGGACTAGCGGGAGTCAAGAGACCCAGTACTTC.

The rearrangement links TRBV7-9 to TRBJ2-3; tentative D call: TRBD2 (6 bases). Trimming took off 1 base at V and 0 bases at J, with 8 bases between the two ends. Per the germline V gene, CDR1 is SEHNR and CDR2 is FQNEAQ (reference sequence). The CDR3 covers 15 residues. This CDR3 is CASSLVSGSTDTQYF. CDR3 in DNA: TGTGCCAGCAGCTTAGTGAGCGGGAGCACAGATACGCAGTATTTT.

Remarks on this clone: The germline gene is not matched at one end of the junction; a read error may be the cause. V and J are TRBV7-9 and TRBJ1-4; weak D call: TRBD1 (5 bases). CDR1 and CDR2 (germline): SEHNR, FQNEAQ (reference sequence). The CDR3 is made up of 13 amino acids. The CDR3 is CASSSGAQGVTSF. For the CDR3, the DNA is TGTGCCAGCAGCTCGGGAGCGCAGGGAGTTACCTCTTTT.

The gene calls are TRBV4-3 and TRBJ2-2; the D is unclear. The CDR3 is 14 amino acids. The V gene's germline CDR1 is LGHNA and CDR2 YSLEER. V gave up 1 base and J gave up 1 base, with 4 bases separating them. As DNA, the CDR3 is TGCGCCAGCAGCCAAGCAGAGAACACCGGGGAGCTGTTTTTT. Translating gives CASSQAENTGELFF.

This sequence joins TRBV11-2 and TRBJ2-7; D call uncertain. Germline loops: CDR1 SGHAT, CDR2 FQNNGV. Trimming left V 4 bases short and J 3 bases short, with 13 bases between. This CDR3 is built from 14 residues. The CDR3 sequence is CASSSLRHSYEQYF. The CDR3, as DNA: TGTGCCAGCAGCTCCTTGAGGCACAGCTACGAGCAGTACTTC.

The chain combines TRBV29-1 with TRBJ1-6; the match to TRBD1 covers 7 bases. This CDR3 has 17 residues. Per germline, CDR1 SQVTM and CDR2 ANQGSEA. Germline trimming cut 5 bases from V and 0 bases from J; bases unmatched to any gene: 10. CDR3 region: CSVRTGGDSSYNSPLHF. DNA for the CDR3: TGCAGCGTTCGGACAGGTGGGGACAGCTCCTATAATTCACCCCTCCACTTT.